Presented here are 21 T cell receptor beta chains from one specimen sequenced in a study of T-cell memory formation after mild COVID-19. Using its own MiXCR run on the 5' RACE reads, TCRdb lists one record per CDR3 protein. Among under 600,000 distinct CDR3 sequences listed, 20% to 25% were seen once. Sequenced material: PBMCs or a T cell subset sorted from them (not recorded which). These TCRs come from an adult woman who had mild COVID-19 (a few samples of this study predate the infection). Cell type and time point are not known.

The sample holds many counts of this clonotype. The V call is TRBV7-9, the J call TRBJ2-5; the D gene could be TRBD1 or TRBD2 (5 bases each). The germline V gene encodes CDR1 SEHNR and CDR2 FQNEAQ (reference sequence). Trimming took off 8 bases at V and 3 bases at J, with 13 bases between the two ends. The CDR3 extends over 13 amino acids. CDR3 nucleotide sequence: TGTGCCAGCCGCCCTTGGGGGAAAGAGACCCAGTACTTC. Amino acids: CASRPWGKETQYF.

There are a few counts of this clonotype. The chain couples TRBV6-2 or TRBV6-3 to TRBJ1-1; perhaps TRBD1 as D (6 bases). The ends were cut back, 6 bases at V and 1 base at J, with 12 bases in the middle. The CDR3 is made up of 14 amino acids. Germline values: CDR1 MNHEY, CDR2 SVGEGT. The CDR3, as DNA: TGTGCCAGCAGCAGGGGAATTACGAACACTGAAGCTTTCTTT. This codes for CASSRGITNTEAFF.

A note on this clonotype: Mismatch with germline at one junction end may stem from a read error. V is TRBV19 and J is TRBJ2-3; 9 bases match TRBD1. Germline loops: CDR1 LNHDA, CDR2 SQIVND (reference sequence). The CDR3 covers 13 residues. CDR3 nucleotide sequence: TGTGCCAGTAGCCTGGACAGGGGAGATAAGCAGTATTTT. It specifies CASSLDRGDKQYF. Full variable domain (rest looked up from reference TRBV19 and TRBJ2-3): DGGITQSPKYLFRKEGQNVTLSCEQNLNHDAMYWYRQDPGQGLRLIYYSQIVNDFQKGDIAEGYSVSREKKESFPLTVTSAQKNPTAFYLCASSLDRGDKQYFGPGTRLTVL.

CDR3 in DNA: TGTGCCACCAGTGCCGGGACAGGGAGGTCTGGGGCCAACGTCCTGACTTTC. It yields the protein CATSAGTGRSGANVLTF. This rearrangement joins TRBV24-1 to TRBJ2-6, with 9 positions matching TRBD1. The germline gives CDR1 KGHDR, CDR2 SFDVKD. V gave up 5 bases and J gave up 1 base; unmatched junction bases: 5. CDR3 length: 17 amino acids.

The chain carries TRBV9 and TRBJ2-1, with D perhaps matching TRBD1 (6 bases). Trimming pared 5 bases from V and 10 bases from J, leaving 10 bases between. From germline, CDR1 is SGDLS and CDR2 YYNGEE. There are 11 residues in the CDR3. CDR3 residues: CASSAGTEQFF. The CDR3 bases are TGTGCCAGCAGTGCCGGGACAGAGCAGTTCTTC. The full variable domain, rest sourced from reference TRBV9 and TRBJ2-1, is DSGVTQTPKHLITATGQRVTLRCSPRSGDLSVYWYQQSLDQGLQFLIQYYNGEERAKGNILERFSAQQFPDLHSELNLSSLELGDSALYFCASSAGTEQFFGPGTRLTVL.

Many counts were recorded for this clonotype. V usage is TRBV7-2 and J usage is TRBJ2-2, with D tentatively TRBD2 (6 bases). The CDR3 is made up of 16 amino acids. Germline V gene data show CDR1 as SGHTA and CDR2 as FQGNSA. Trimming pared 1 base from V and 6 bases from J, leaving 15 bases between. CDR3 amino acids: CASSLVGGPGPGELFF. In nucleotides, the CDR3 is TGTGCCAGCAGCTTAGTAGGAGGGCCGGGTCCCGGGGAGCTGTTTTTT.

Worth noting for this clonotype: The conserved final phenylalanine or tryptophan is absent from the CDR3, which likely points to a read error. The chain is built from TRBV11-3 and TRBJ2-4; 7 nucleotides match TRBD2. This CDR3 spans 12 amino acids. Per the germline V gene, CDR1 is SGHNT and CDR2 is YENEEA. V dropped 4 bases and J dropped 9; count of bases not matched to a gene: 3. The CDR3 region is CASSWGGSIQYL. For the CDR3, the DNA is TGTGCCAGCAGCTGGGGCGGGAGCATTCAGTACCTC.

This CDR3 reads CASSLPTVDNEQFF. The CDR3 coding sequence is TGTGCCAGCAGCCTCCCGACCGTCGACAATGAGCAGTTCTTC. The chain carries TRBV6-5 and TRBJ2-1; D unclear. The length of the CDR3 is 14 residues. The germline V gene has CDR1 MNHEY and CDR2 SVGAGI. The V end was cut by 6 bases, the J end by 5 bases, with 14 bases between.

The J gene is TRBJ2-7, the V gene TRBV7-9, with D perhaps TRBD2 (5 bases). From germline, CDR1 is SEHNR and CDR2 FQNEAQ (reference sequence). This CDR3 region has 14 residues. The V end was cut by 4 bases, the J end by 7 bases, with 17 bases between. The CDR3, as DNA: TGTGCCAGCAGCTCGGGGTCGGGATCTGAAGAGCAGTACTTC. Its translation: CASSSGSGSEEQYF.

This chain connects TRBV19 to TRBJ1-1; D is unresolved. V was clipped by 1 base and J by 1 base, with 4 bases between them. The germline gives CDR1 LNHDA, CDR2 SQIVND (reference sequence). The CDR3 is 13 amino acids. The CDR3 spells CASSIGPNTEAFF. As DNA, the CDR3 is TGTGCCAGTAGTATAGGGCCGAACACTGAAGCTTTCTTT.

The sample holds a few counts of this clonotype. V is TRBV19 and J is TRBJ1-6, with D maybe TRBD1 (5 bases). CDR3 length: 15 amino acids. CDR1 is LNHDA and CDR2 is SQIVND in the germline V gene (reference sequence). Trimming pared 5 bases from V and 9 bases from J, leaving 17 bases between. The CDR3 sequence: CASSSRVHGGSPLHF. CDR3 sequence (DNA): TGTGCCAGTAGTTCGCGGGTCCACGGGGGTTCACCCCTCCACTTT.

The V and J genes are TRBV4-1 and TRBJ2-1, with 14 bases lining up with TRBD2. The CDR3 is 18 amino acids. Germline trimming cut 3 bases from V and 8 bases from J; bases unmatched to any gene: 12. Germline CDR1 and CDR2: MGHRA and YSYEKL. CDR3 protein: CASSQPGLAGAAGDEQFF. CDR3 bases: TGCGCCAGCAGCCAGCCGGGACTAGCGGGAGCGGCCGGCGATGAGCAGTTCTTC.

In this sample, this clonotype turned up a few times. The chain combines TRBV24-1 with TRBJ2-7; D unresolved. Germline V gives CDR1 KGHDR, CDR2 SFDVKD. Trimming stripped 4 bases from V and 5 bases from J, with 8 bases between. The CDR3 loop spans 12 amino acids. The CDR3 DNA sequence: TGTGCCACCAGTGACGCCAGCCACGAGCAGTACTTC. Translation gives CATSDASHEQYF.

V is TRBV10-3 and J is TRBJ2-1; 8 bases are a match to TRBD2. Germline assignment: CDR1 ENHRY and CDR2 SYGVKD. The CDR3 consists of 16 residues. J lost 9 bases, V lost 2 bases, and 12 bases had no gene match. The CDR3 is CAISEVLSGTGGEQFF. The CDR3 DNA sequence: TGTGCCATCAGTGAGGTCCTTAGCGGGACCGGGGGTGAGCAGTTCTTC.

This clonotype appeared a few times. The chain recombines TRBV29-1 with TRBJ2-3; 7 bases align to TRBD2. The CDR3 is 13 residues long. Per the germline V gene, CDR1 is SQVTM and CDR2 is ANQGSEA. Unmatched junction bases numbered 8, after V lost 5 bases and J lost 6 bases. The CDR3 loop is CSVQAGTVDTQYF. DNA of the CDR3: TGCAGCGTTCAAGCGGGGACCGTGGATACGCAGTATTTT.

This clonotype was seen more than once but under ten times. The chain carries TRBV5-1 and TRBJ2-7; D tentatively reads TRBD1 or TRBD2 (6 bases each). The CDR3 contains 14 residues. Germline V CDR1 and CDR2: SGHRS, YFSETQ. Deletions cut 0 bases from V and 2 bases from J, with 9 bases between. CDR3 residues: CASSLARGPYEQYF. For the CDR3, the DNA is TGCGCCAGCAGCTTGGCTCGGGGGCCCTACGAGCAGTACTTC.

This sequence joins TRBV4-1 and TRBJ1-1, with unresolved D. Trimming stripped 1 base from V and 0 bases from J, with 9 bases between. The germline gives CDR1 MGHRA, CDR2 YSYEKL. This CDR3 spans 15 amino acids. The CDR3: CASSQGPVVNTEAFF. The CDR3, as DNA: TGCGCCAGCAGCCAAGGACCGGTCGTGAACACTGAAGCTTTCTTT.

This clonotype was detected a few times. The chain is built from TRBV3-1 and TRBJ1-2, with unresolved D. This CDR3 comprises 13 residues. Germline V lookup: CDR1 LGHDT, CDR2 YNNKEL (reference sequence). V lost 4 bases, J lost 4 bases, and 10 bases lay in between. The CDR3 DNA follows: TGTGCCAGCAGCCCCGGGCCTATCTATGGCTACACCTTC. Translation: CASSPGPIYGYTF.

The V gene is TRBV7-9, the J gene TRBJ2-7, with 10 positions matching TRBD2. Per germline, CDR1 SEHNR and CDR2 FQNEAQ (reference sequence). This CDR3 has 12 amino acids. Germline trimming cut 5 bases from V and 10 bases from J; bases unmatched to any gene: 5. Here the CDR3 reads CASSRTSGVQYF. In DNA, the CDR3 is TGTGCCAGCAGCCGAACTAGCGGGGTACAGTACTTC.

The chain combines TRBV4-3 with TRBJ2-1; 7 nucleotides align to TRBD1. CDR1 and CDR2 (germline): LGHNA, YSLEER. This CDR3 contains 15 residues. J was trimmed by 4 bases and V by 0 bases; bases with no gene match: 3. The CDR3 DNA reads as TGCGCCAGCAGCCAAGATCGGGACAGATACAATGAGCAGTTCTTC. Encoded protein: CASSQDRDRYNEQFF.

The CDR3 nucleotides read TGTGCCAGCAGTACTAGCGGGGACCTCGCAGATACGCAGTATTTT. Its translation: CASSTSGDLADTQYF. This chain joins TRBV28 and TRBJ2-3, with 10 bases lining up with TRBD2. The CDR3 runs to 15 residues. Trimming removed 5 bases from V and 4 bases from J; junction bases left unmatched: 6. In germline, CDR1 is MDHEN, CDR2 SYDVKM.